Listed below are T cell receptor beta chains from one sample, sequenced in a study of spatial heterogeneity in lung cancer. TCRdb reanalysed the 5' RACE reads using MiXCR and keeps one entry per CDR3 protein. The sample consists of 55,000 to 70,000 distinct CDR3 sequences, under 7.5% of them appearing once. The source material was PBMCs, sampled at surgery. The source is a female donor with early-stage non-small cell lung cancer. CDR3s include the opening cysteine and the closing phenylalanine or tryptophan. The D gene is left open where the match is weak. The listing skips clone size in some rows; elsewhere it reads once, few, many or a size class.

J: TRBJ1-6
V: TRBV28
D: -
size: many
DNA: TGTGCCAGCAGTTTGAACAGGAGAAATTCACCCCTCCACTTT
CDR3: CASSLNRRNSPLHF

J: TRBJ1-4
V: TRBV12-3/TRBV12-4
D: TRBD1
size: many
DNA: TGTGCCAGCAGACCTGGGACAGGCGATAATGAAAAACTGTTTTTT
CDR3: CASRPGTGDNEKLFF

J: TRBJ2-2
V: TRBV5-4
D: TRBD1
size: many
DNA: TGTGCCAGCAGCTTGGACAGGGGCACCACCGGGGAGCTGTTTTTT
CDR3: CASSLDRGTTGELFF

J: TRBJ2-5
V: TRBV2
D: -
size: many
DNA: TGTGCCAGCTCCCTGGGACAACCACAAGAGACCCAGTACTTC
CDR3: CASSLGQPQETQYF

J: TRBJ1-2
V: TRBV7-8
D: -
size: -
DNA: TGTGCCAGCAGCTTAACTCTGGGGGATGGCTACACCTTC
CDR3: CASSLTLGDGYTF

J: TRBJ2-1
V: TRBV11-1
D: TRBD1
size: few
DNA: TGTGCCAGCAGCTTAGAAGGGGACAGGGGTACCGATGAGCAGTTCTTC
CDR3: CASSLEGDRGTDEQFF

J: TRBJ1-1
V: TRBV7-6
D: -
size: many
DNA: TGTGCCAGCAGCTTAGGCAGCAGGGTGACTGAAGCTTTCTTT
CDR3: CASSLGSRVTEAFF

J: TRBJ1-5
V: TRBV2
D: -
size: many
DNA: TGTGCCAGCAGTGTCCTTTGGTCTAGCAATCAGCCCCAGCATTTT
CDR3: CASSVLWSSNQPQHF

J: TRBJ1-2
V: TRBV7-3
D: TRBD1
size: few
DNA: TGTGCCAGCAGCTTAAATTCGCACAGGGGGGCAAGCTACACCTTC
CDR3: CASSLNSHRGASYTF

J: TRBJ1-5
V: TRBV19
D: -
size: few
DNA: TGTGCCAGTAGTATAGGAGGGGACGGCAATCAGCCCCAGCATTTT
CDR3: CASSIGGDGNQPQHF

J: TRBJ2-3
V: TRBV27
D: -
size: many
DNA: TGTGCCAGCAGTCCGACTTTGGGACATTTCACAGATACGCAGTATTTT
CDR3: CASSPTLGHFTDTQYF

J: TRBJ1-5
V: TRBV12-3/TRBV12-4
D: -
size: many
DNA: TGTGCCAGCAGCTCAAGCGCAGGACAGCGCAATCAGCCCCAGCATTTT
CDR3: CASSSSAGQRNQPQHF

J: TRBJ1-1
V: TRBV15
D: -
size: -
DNA: TGTGCCACCAACGGTGGCCTTGAAGCTTTCTTT
CDR3: CATNGGLEAFF

J: TRBJ1-4
V: TRBV5-1
D: -
size: -
DNA: TGCGCCAGCAGCTTGATGGGGGAAAAACTGTTTTTT
CDR3: CASSLMGEKLFF

J: TRBJ2-7
V: TRBV25-1
D: TRBD1
size: few
DNA: TGTGCCAGCAGTGAATCTCAGGGGGCGCGGAGGGAGCAGTACTTC
CDR3: CASSESQGARREQYF

J: TRBJ2-7
V: TRBV18
D: -
size: -
DNA: TGTGCCAGCTCACCACCTGGGCAGGACTCCTACGAGCAGTACTTC
CDR3: CASSPPGQDSYEQYF

J: TRBJ1-4
V: TRBV20-1
D: TRBD1
size: many
DNA: TGCAGTGCCAACAGAGGGACAGGGAGGGAAAAACTGTTTTTT
CDR3: CSANRGTGREKLFF

J: TRBJ2-1
V: TRBV3-1
D: TRBD2
size: many
DNA: TGTGCCAGCAGCCAAAGTAGCGGGAGGAGGGATGAGCAGTTCTTC
CDR3: CASSQSSGRRDEQFF

J: TRBJ2-2
V: TRBV5-1
D: -
size: many
DNA: TGCGCCAGCAGCTTGGCCGGGGCGGCGAACACCGGGGAGCTGTTTTTT
CDR3: CASSLAGAANTGELFF

J: TRBJ2-3
V: TRBV20-1
D: -
size: few
DNA: TGCAGTGCTATCCCGGGGGCCACAGATACGCAGTATTTT
CDR3: CSAIPGATDTQYF

J: TRBJ2-5
V: TRBV9
D: -
size: few
DNA: TGTGCCAGCAGCGAAGACAGGGCGGGGGGGACCCAGTACTTC
CDR3: CASSEDRAGGTQYF

J: TRBJ2-3
V: TRBV5-1
D: -
size: -
DNA: TGCGCCAGCAGCTTCGGAGGGACAGTCCGCACAGATACGCAGTATTTT
CDR3: CASSFGGTVRTDTQYF

J: TRBJ1-6
V: TRBV6-6
D: TRBD1
size: -
DNA: TGTGCCAGCAGTTACTCGATTCAGGGGGCCAATTCACCCCTCCACTTT
CDR3: CASSYSIQGANSPLHF

J: TRBJ1-2
V: TRBV9
D: TRBD1
size: -
DNA: TGTGCCAGCAGCGTAGACGCAGGGGGCTATGGCTACCCCTTC
CDR3: CASSVDAGGYGYPF

J: TRBJ1-1
V: TRBV29-1
D: -
size: many
DNA: TGCAGCGTTGATCCGGGGGTGAGGGCTTTCTTT
CDR3: CSVDPGVRAFF

J: TRBJ1-1
V: TRBV7-9
D: -
size: few
DNA: TGTGCCAGCAGCTCCGCCTCCCTAGCTTATGAAGCTTTCTTT
CDR3: CASSSASLAYEAFF

J: TRBJ2-7
V: TRBV6-5
D: TRBD2
size: many
DNA: TGTGCCAGCAGTTTCCGGGGTAGCGGGAGCTACGAGCAGTACTTC
CDR3: CASSFRGSGSYEQYF

J: TRBJ2-3
V: TRBV6-1
D: -
size: once
DNA: TGTGCCAGCAGTGAGGGGCAGCTCAGCACAGATACGCAGTATTTT
CDR3: CASSEGQLSTDTQYF

J: TRBJ1-3
V: TRBV27
D: TRBD1
size: few
DNA: TGTGCCAGCAGGCCCCGGACAGGGGGCAGTGGAAACACCATATATTTT
CDR3: CASRPRTGGSGNTIYF

J: TRBJ2-1
V: TRBV7-2
D: -
size: many
DNA: TGTGCCAGCAGCTTAGCGTCGGGGGCCCCTTACAATGAGCAGTTCTTC
CDR3: CASSLASGAPYNEQFF

J: TRBJ1-1
V: TRBV10-3
D: -
size: few
DNA: TGTGCCACCAGGGTGGGTGGCACTGAAGCTTTCTTT
CDR3: CATRVGGTEAFF

J: TRBJ2-1
V: TRBV3-1
D: -
size: many
DNA: TGTGCCAGCAGCCGAGGGGCCGAGCAGTTCTTC
CDR3: CASSRGAEQFF

J: TRBJ2-3
V: TRBV5-1
D: -
size: few
DNA: TGCGCCAGCAGTACCGGGCAGTCTAGCACAGATACGCAGTATTTT
CDR3: CASSTGQSSTDTQYF

J: TRBJ2-5
V: TRBV7-3
D: -
size: few
DNA: TGTGCCAGCAGCATAAACCCCGCGGGAACCCAGTACTTC
CDR3: CASSINPAGTQYF

J: TRBJ1-5
V: TRBV7-2
D: -
size: -
DNA: TGTGCCAGCAGCTTATGGGACACTCAGCCCCAGCATTTT
CDR3: CASSLWDTQPQHF

J: TRBJ2-1
V: TRBV15
D: TRBD2
size: few
DNA: TGTGCCACCAGCACCGGACTAGTCGGTGAGCAGTTCTTC
CDR3: CATSTGLVGEQFF

J: TRBJ2-2
V: TRBV7-9
D: -
size: many
DNA: TGTGCCAGCAGCTTGTATGAAGACACCGGGGAGCTGTTTTTT
CDR3: CASSLYEDTGELFF

J: TRBJ1-3
V: TRBV6-2/TRBV6-3
D: TRBD1
size: -
DNA: TGTGCCAGCAGGACAGGGGGCTCTGGAAACACCATATATTTT
CDR3: CASRTGGSGNTIYF

J: TRBJ1-1
V: TRBV27
D: TRBD1
size: -
DNA: TGTGCCAGCAGGAGCAGGGGGTCGAACACTGAAGCTTTCTTT
CDR3: CASRSRGSNTEAFF

J: TRBJ2-1
V: TRBV10-3
D: TRBD2
size: few
DNA: TGTGCCATCGTAGCGGGCCTCTCCTACAATGAGCAGTTCTTC
CDR3: CAIVAGLSYNEQFF

J: TRBJ2-7
V: TRBV28
D: TRBD1
size: few
DNA: TGTGCCAGCAGTAGGGACAGGGCGACCTACGAGCAGTACTTC
CDR3: CASSRDRATYEQYF

J: TRBJ2-2
V: TRBV28
D: -
size: many
DNA: TGTGCCAGCAGTTTCTGGCAGGGTGGCACCGGGGAGCTGTTTTTT
CDR3: CASSFWQGGTGELFF

J: TRBJ2-7
V: TRBV5-1
D: -
size: many
DNA: TGCGCCAGCAGCTCAGGGTCGCAAGGGGCCTACGAGCAGTACTTC
CDR3: CASSSGSQGAYEQYF

J: TRBJ2-7
V: TRBV6-5
D: TRBD1
size: few
DNA: TGTGCCAGCAGTTACGACAGGGATAGTTTAAGGCAGTACTTC
CDR3: CASSYDRDSLRQYF

J: TRBJ2-7
V: TRBV5-1
D: -
size: many
DNA: TGCGCCAGCAGCTTGGGTCTAGACGAGCAGTACTTC
CDR3: CASSLGLDEQYF

J: TRBJ2-3
V: TRBV2
D: -
size: many
DNA: TGTGCCAGCGACCCCCCCGATAGCACAGATACGCAGTATTTT
CDR3: CASDPPDSTDTQYF

J: TRBJ2-1
V: TRBV16
D: -
size: few
DNA: TGTGCCAGCAGCCAAACCGGGCTGGCAGGCGGGGAAGGGCAGTTCTTC
CDR3: CASSQTGLAGGEGQFF

J: TRBJ1-1
V: TRBV30
D: -
size: many
DNA: TGTGCCTGGAGTGTACCCTCGGGCATGAACACTGAAGCTTTCTTT
CDR3: CAWSVPSGMNTEAFF

J: TRBJ2-7
V: TRBV2
D: -
size: many
DNA: TGTGCCAGCAGTGAAGCCTTTTACGAGCAGTACTTC
CDR3: CASSEAFYEQYF

J: TRBJ1-2
V: TRBV12-3/TRBV12-4
D: -
size: many
DNA: TGTGCCAGCAGAATACCCGTGAGGGACTATGGCTACACCTTC
CDR3: CASRIPVRDYGYTF

J: TRBJ2-3
V: TRBV5-1
D: TRBD1
size: -
DNA: TGCGCCAGCAGCTTAAGGGGGCTGGGCACAGATACGCAGTATTTT
CDR3: CASSLRGLGTDTQYF

J: TRBJ1-6
V: TRBV7-9
D: TRBD1
size: many
DNA: TGTGCCAGCAGCTTAAGACAGGGGGCAGATTCACCCCTCCACTTT
CDR3: CASSLRQGADSPLHF

J: TRBJ2-1
V: TRBV30
D: -
size: many
DNA: TGTGCCTGGAGTCCGGACTCTTTGTACAATGAGCAGTTCTTC
CDR3: CAWSPDSLYNEQFF

J: TRBJ2-3
V: TRBV3-1
D: -
size: many
DNA: TGTGCCAGCAGCCAATACACAGATACGCAGTATTTT
CDR3: CASSQYTDTQYF

J: TRBJ1-4
V: TRBV28
D: TRBD1
size: many
DNA: TGTGCCAGCAGTCTTCCGGGACAGGGTCGGGAAAAACTGTTTTTT
CDR3: CASSLPGQGREKLFF

J: TRBJ2-1
V: TRBV11-2
D: TRBD2
size: few
DNA: TGTGCCAGCAGCTACACTAGCGGGAGGGGGAATGAGCAGTTCTTC
CDR3: CASSYTSGRGNEQFF

J: TRBJ2-3
V: TRBV7-6
D: -
size: few
DNA: TGTGCCAGCAGCTTAGGTGGTAGCAGCCGCACAGATACGCAGTATTTT
CDR3: CASSLGGSSRTDTQYF

J: TRBJ1-2
V: TRBV6-6
D: TRBD1
size: few
DNA: TGTGCCAGCAGACCCTCTCGACAGGGGTTTCGAGCTAACTATGGCTACACCTTC
CDR3: CASRPSRQGFRANYGYTF

J: TRBJ1-4
V: TRBV29-1
D: -
size: many
DNA: TGCAGCGTTGAAGTGCGAAGGGAACTGTTTTTT
CDR3: CSVEVRRELFF